This T cell receptor beta chain was captured by sequencing in a study of breast tumors, draining lymph nodes, adjacent tissues. The study, taken as a whole, reports: Compared with lymph nodes, tumors were less diverse; compared with nontumor tissue, more. Data only fit, rather than demonstrated, lymph node origin of most tumor T cells.

TCRdb reanalysed the multiplex PCR reads using MiXCR and keeps one entry per CDR3 protein. The data show fewer than 200,000 distinct CDR3 sequences, roughly 35% seen once. This CDR3 spans 13 amino acids. The trim removed 5 bases at V and 4 bases at J, leaving 0 bases unmatched. Germline V gene data show CDR1 as SGDLS and CDR2 as YYNGEE. The lymph nodes were axillary draining lymph nodes from breast cancer patients. In the case of this clonotype: No antigen is known for it.

The rearrangement joins TRBV9 to TRBJ2-3; 11 bases are a match to TRBD2. The sequenced sample consisted of axillary lymph node tissue. This TCR was recovered from a female donor with breast cancer. Some clones in this sample may be carry-over from other donors' samples. CDR3 protein: CASSSGGADTQYF. In nucleotides, the CDR3 is TGTGCCAGCAGTAGCGGGGGGGCAGATACGCAGTATTTT.